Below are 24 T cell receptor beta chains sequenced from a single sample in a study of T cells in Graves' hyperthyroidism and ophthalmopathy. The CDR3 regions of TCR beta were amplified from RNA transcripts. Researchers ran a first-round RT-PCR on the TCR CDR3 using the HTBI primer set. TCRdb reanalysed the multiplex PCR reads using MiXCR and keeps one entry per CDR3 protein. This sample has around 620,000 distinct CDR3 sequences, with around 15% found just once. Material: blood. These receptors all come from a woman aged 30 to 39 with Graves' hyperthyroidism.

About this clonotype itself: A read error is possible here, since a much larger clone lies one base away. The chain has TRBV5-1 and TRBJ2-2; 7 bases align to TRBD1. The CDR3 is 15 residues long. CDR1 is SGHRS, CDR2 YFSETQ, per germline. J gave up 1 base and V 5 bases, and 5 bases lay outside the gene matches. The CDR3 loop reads CASRPGTENTGELFF. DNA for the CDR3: TGCGCCAGCAGGCCCGGGACAGAGAACACCGGGGAGCTGTTTTTT.

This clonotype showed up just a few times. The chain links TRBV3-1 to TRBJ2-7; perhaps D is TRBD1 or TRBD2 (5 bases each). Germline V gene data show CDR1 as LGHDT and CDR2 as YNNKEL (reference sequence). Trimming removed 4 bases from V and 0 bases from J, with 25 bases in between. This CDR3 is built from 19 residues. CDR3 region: CASSPFQGQREESSYEQYF. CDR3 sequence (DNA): TGTGCCAGCAGCCCATTTCAGGGTCAACGGGAAGAGAGCTCCTACGAGCAGTACTTC.

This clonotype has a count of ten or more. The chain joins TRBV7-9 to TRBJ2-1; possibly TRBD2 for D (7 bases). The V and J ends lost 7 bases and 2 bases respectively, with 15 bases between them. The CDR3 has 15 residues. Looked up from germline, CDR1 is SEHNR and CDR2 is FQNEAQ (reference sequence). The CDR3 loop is CASILGGEPYNEQFF. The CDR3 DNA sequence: TGTGCCAGCATCCTAGGGGGGGAGCCCTACAATGAGCAGTTCTTC. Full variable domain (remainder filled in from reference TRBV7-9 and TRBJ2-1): DTGVSQNPRHKITKRGQNVTFRCDPISEHNRLYWYRQTLGQGPEFLTYFQNEAQLEKSRLLSDRFSAERPKGSFSTLEIQRTEQGDSAMYLCASILGGEPYNEQFFGPGTRLTVL.

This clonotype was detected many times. CDR3 coding DNA: TGTGCCAGCAAAACCGGGACAAACTACAATGAGCAGTTCTTC. This encodes CASKTGTNYNEQFF. The chain has TRBV28 and TRBJ2-1; TRBD1 is a possible D gene (6 bases). Deletions cut 7 bases from V and 3 bases from J, with 13 bases between. This CDR3 comprises 14 residues. Per the germline V gene, CDR1 is MDHEN and CDR2 is SYDVKM.

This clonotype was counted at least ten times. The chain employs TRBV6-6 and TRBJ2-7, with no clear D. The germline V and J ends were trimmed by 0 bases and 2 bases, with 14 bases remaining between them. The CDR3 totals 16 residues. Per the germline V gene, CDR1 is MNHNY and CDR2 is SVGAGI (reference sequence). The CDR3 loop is CASSYSTLTAPYEQYF. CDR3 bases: TGTGCCAGCAGTTACTCGACCCTAACGGCTCCCTACGAGCAGTACTTC.

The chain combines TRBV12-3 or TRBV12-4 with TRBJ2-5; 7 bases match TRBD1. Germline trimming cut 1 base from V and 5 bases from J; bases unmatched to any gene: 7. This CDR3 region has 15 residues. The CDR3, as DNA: TGTGCCAGCAGTTTAGGGGGACAGTTAGGTGAGACCCAGTACTTC. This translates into CASSLGGQLGETQYF.

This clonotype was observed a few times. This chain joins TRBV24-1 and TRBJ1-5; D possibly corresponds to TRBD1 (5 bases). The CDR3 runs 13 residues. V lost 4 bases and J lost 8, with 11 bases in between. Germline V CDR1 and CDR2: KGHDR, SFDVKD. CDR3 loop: CATSEGVLEPQHF. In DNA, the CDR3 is TGTGCCACCAGTGAAGGGGTCTTAGAGCCCCAGCATTTT.

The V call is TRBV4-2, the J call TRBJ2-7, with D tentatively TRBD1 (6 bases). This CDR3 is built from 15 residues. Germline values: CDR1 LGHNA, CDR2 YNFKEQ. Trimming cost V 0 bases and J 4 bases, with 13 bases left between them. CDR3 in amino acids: CASSQEMGQEYEQYF. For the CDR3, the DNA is TGTGCCAGCAGCCAAGAAATGGGACAAGAATACGAGCAGTACTTC.

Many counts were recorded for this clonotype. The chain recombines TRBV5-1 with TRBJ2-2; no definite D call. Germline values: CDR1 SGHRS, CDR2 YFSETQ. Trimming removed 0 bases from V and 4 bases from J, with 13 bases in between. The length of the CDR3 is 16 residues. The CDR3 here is CASSLVSARSTGELFF. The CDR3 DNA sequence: TGCGCCAGCAGCTTGGTGTCAGCTCGGAGCACCGGGGAGCTGTTTTTT.

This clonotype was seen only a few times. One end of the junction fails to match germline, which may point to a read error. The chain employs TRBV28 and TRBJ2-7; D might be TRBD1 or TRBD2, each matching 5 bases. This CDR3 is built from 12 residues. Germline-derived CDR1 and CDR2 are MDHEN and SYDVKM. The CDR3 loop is CTSSLEGYEQYF. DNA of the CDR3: TGTACCAGCAGTTTAGAGGGGTACGAGCAGTACTTC.

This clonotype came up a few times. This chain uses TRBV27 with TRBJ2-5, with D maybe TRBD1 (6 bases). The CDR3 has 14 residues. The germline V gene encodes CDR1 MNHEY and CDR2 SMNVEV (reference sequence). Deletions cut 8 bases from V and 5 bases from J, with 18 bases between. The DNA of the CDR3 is TGTGCCAGCGGACCGGGACACCCACGCGAGACCCAGTACTTC. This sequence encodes CASGPGHPRETQYF.

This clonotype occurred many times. CDR3 amino acids: CASKQDHNQPQHF. The CDR3 DNA reads as TGTGCCAGCAAACAGGACCACAATCAGCCCCAGCATTTT. This rearrangement joins TRBV2 to TRBJ1-5; tentatively, D is TRBD1 (5 bases). Germline assignment: CDR1 SNHLY and CDR2 FYNNEI. This CDR3 has 13 amino acids. Trimming took 7 bases from V and 3 from J, leaving 10 bases between them.

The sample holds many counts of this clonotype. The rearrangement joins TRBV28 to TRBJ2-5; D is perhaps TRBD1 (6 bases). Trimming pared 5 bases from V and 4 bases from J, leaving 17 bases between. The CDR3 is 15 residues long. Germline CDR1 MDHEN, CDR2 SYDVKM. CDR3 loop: CASSETGLGAETQYF. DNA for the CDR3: TGTGCCAGCAGTGAAACAGGGTTAGGGGCAGAGACCCAGTACTTC.

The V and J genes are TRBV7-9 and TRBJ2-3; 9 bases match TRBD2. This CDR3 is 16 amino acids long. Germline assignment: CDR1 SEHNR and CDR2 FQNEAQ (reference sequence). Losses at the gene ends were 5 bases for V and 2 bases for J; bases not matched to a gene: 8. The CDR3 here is CASSLHPSGDTDTQYF. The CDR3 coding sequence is TGTGCCAGCAGCCTCCATCCTAGCGGGGACACAGATACGCAGTATTTT.

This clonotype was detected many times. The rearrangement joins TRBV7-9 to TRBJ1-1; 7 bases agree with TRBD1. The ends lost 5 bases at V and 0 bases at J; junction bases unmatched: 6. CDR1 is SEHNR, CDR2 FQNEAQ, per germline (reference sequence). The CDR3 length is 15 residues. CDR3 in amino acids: CASSLGTALNTEAFF. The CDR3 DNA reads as TGTGCCAGCAGCCTCGGGACAGCGTTGAACACTGAAGCTTTCTTT.

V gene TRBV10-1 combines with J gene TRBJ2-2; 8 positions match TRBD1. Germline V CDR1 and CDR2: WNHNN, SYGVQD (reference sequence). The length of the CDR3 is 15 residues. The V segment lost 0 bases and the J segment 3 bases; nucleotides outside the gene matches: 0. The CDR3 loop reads CASSESDRDTGELFF. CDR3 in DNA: TGCGCCAGCAGTGAGTCGGACAGGGACACCGGGGAGCTGTTTTTT.

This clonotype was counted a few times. CDR3 residues: CASSVGGTTTSYEQYF. The CDR3 bases are TGTGCCAGCAGCGTAGGAGGGACTACGACCTCCTACGAGCAGTACTTC. The rearrangement uses TRBV9 and TRBJ2-7; TRBD2 matches at 7 bases. The CDR3 totals 16 residues. Germline V CDR1 and CDR2: SGDLS, YYNGEE. Losses at the gene ends were 0 bases for V and 0 bases for J; bases not matched to a gene: 6.

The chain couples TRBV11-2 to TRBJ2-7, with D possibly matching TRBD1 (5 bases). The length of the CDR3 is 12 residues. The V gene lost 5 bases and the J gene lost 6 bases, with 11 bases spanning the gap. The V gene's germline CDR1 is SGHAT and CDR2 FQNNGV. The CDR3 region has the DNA TGTGCCAGCAGCCGTTCAGGGCGCGAGCAGTACTTC. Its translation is CASSRSGREQYF.

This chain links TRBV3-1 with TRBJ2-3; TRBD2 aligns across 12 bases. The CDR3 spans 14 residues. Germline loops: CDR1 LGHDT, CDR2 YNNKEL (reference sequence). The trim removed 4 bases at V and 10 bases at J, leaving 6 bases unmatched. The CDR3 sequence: CASSPGTSGLSQYF. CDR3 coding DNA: TGTGCCAGCAGCCCCGGGACTAGCGGGTTGTCGCAGTATTTT.

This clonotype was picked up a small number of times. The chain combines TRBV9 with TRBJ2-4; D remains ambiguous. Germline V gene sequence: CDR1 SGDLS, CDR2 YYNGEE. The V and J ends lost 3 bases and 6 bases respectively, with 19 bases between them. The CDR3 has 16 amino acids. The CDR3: CASSGDPLPPANIQYF. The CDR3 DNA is TGTGCCAGCAGCGGAGACCCCCTTCCCCCAGCAAACATTCAGTACTTC.

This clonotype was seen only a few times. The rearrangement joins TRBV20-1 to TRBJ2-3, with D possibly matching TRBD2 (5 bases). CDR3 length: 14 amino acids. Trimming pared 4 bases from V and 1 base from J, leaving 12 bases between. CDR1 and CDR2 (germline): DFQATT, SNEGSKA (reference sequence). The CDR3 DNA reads TGCAGTGCTAAAGCGGACGGGGGCACAGATACGCAGTATTTT. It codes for CSAKADGGTDTQYF.

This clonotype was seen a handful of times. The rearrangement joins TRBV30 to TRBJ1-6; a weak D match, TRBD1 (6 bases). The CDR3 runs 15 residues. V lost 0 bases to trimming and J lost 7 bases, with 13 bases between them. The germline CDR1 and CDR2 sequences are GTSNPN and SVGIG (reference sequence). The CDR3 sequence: CAWSVEGGGNSPLHF. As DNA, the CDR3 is TGTGCCTGGAGTGTCGAGGGGGGGGGGAATTCACCCCTCCACTTT.

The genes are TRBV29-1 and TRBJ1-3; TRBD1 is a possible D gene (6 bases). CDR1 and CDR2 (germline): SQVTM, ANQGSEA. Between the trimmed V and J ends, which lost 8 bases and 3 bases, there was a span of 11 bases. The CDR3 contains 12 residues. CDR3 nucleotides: TGCAGCACAACGACAGGTGGAAACACCATATATTTT. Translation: CSTTTGGNTIYF.

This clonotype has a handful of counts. The CDR3 DNA reads TGTGCCAGCTCACCATCGAGACTTCATGACAAGACCCAGTACTTC. This encodes CASSPSRLHDKTQYF. The V call is TRBV18, the J call TRBJ2-5, with D unclear. Trimming cost V 2 bases and J 6 bases, with 16 bases left between them. The CDR3 has 15 residues. Germline V gene lookup returns CDR1 KGHSH and CDR2 LQKENI. The full variable domain, with the rest looked up from reference TRBV18 and TRBJ2-5, is NAGVMQNPRHLVRRRGQEARLRCSPMKGHSHVYWYRQLPEEGLKFMVYLQKENIIDESGMPKERFSAEFPKEGPSILRIQQVVRGDSAAYFCASSPSRLHDKTQYFGPGTRLLVL.